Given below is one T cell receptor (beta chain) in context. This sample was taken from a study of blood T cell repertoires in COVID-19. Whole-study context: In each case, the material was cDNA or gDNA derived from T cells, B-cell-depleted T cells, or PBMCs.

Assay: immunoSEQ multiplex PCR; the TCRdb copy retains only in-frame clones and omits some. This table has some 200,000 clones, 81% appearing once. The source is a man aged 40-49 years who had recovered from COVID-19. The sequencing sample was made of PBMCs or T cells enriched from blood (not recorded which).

CDR3 coding DNA: TGTGCCAGCAGTCAGACCCCCTCGGAGGGGCATTTT. Amino acids: CASSQTPSEGHF. The chain recombines TRBV12-3 or TRBV12-4 with TRBJ1-5; D is ambiguous. The CDR3 has 12 residues. V gave up 5 bases and J gave up 15 bases, with 17 bases separating them.